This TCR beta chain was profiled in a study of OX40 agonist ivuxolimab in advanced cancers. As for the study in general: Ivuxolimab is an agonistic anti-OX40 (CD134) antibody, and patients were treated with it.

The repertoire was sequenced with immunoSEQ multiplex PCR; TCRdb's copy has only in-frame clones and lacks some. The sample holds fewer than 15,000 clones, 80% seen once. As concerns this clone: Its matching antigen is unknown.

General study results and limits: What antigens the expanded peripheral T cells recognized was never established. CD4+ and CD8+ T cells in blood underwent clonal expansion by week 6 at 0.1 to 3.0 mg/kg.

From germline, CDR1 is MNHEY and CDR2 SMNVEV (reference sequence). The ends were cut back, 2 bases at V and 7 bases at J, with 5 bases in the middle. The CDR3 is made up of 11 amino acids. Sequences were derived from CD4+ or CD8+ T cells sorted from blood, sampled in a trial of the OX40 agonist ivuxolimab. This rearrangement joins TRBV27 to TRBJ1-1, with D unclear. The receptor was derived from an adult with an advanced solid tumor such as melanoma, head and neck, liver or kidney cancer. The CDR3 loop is CASSLGLEAFF. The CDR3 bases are TGTGCCAGCAGTTTAGGGCTTGAAGCTTTCTTT.